This TCR beta chain is drawn from a study of T-cell memory formation after mild COVID-19 (dated by TCRdb to about 2021). A note on the overall study: TCR sequence clusters from the two donors were found to be largely donor specific. In two donors, T-cell clones that expanded and contracted after mild COVID-19 were tracked by sequencing TCRalpha and TCRbeta repertoires over time. The cohort was made up of two young adult volunteers, one female and one male, who were previously healthy.

Ficoll-Paque density gradient centrifugation was the method used to isolate PBMCs. Sequencing was carried out with an Illumina NovaSeq 6000. Using 5'RACE with constant-segment primers, TCRalpha and TCRbeta cDNA libraries were constructed, with sample barcodes and unique molecular identifiers added in the process. Trizol reagent was used to extract RNA from every sample. The libraries were amplified in two PCR steps, and the second step added a second sample barcode and Illumina TruSeq adapters. Sequencing of the libraries was done on an Illumina NovaSeq, producing 2 x 150 bp paired-end reads. Regarding the original processing steps: With migec v1.2.7, reads were demultiplexed and then collapsed into UMI-guided consensus sequences. Using mixcr v2.1.11, UMI consensuses were aligned to TRA and TRB V and J templates and then assembled into clonotypes. Clonotypes were classified as expanded or contracted when called significant by both edgeR and NoisET, with noise models trained on biological replicates. edgeR calls used a false discovery rate-adjusted p below 0.01 and a log2 fold-change threshold of 1. As an exploratory analysis of dynamics, max-normalized trajectories of the 1000 most abundant clonotypes were examined with PCA combined with hierarchical clustering. Each responding clone was given a CD4 or CD8 phenotype based on the CD4+ and CD8+ repertoires, which had been sequenced separately. TCRdb took the public reads, trimmed them with fastp at Q25, ran MiXCR for clone calling and kept in-frame beta chains. Identical CDR3 proteins give one entry, which carries the most common genes and DNA. TCRdb, rather than the study authors, made the V and J calls. The sample contains about 140,000 distinct CDR3 sequences, about 25% of them found a single time. Around 22% of the sample belongs to the ten largest clones.

What the work shows at the level of the full study, not this receptor alone: Contracting CD4+ clones appeared mostly in the CM and EM memory subsets, whereas CD8+ clones were enriched in EMRA. Clones contracting from day 15 to 85 had balanced CD4/CD8 phenotypes, while a second wave expanding from day 15 to 37 was biased towards CD4+. Some responding clones were found in pre-infection memory, which suggests that pre-existing cross-reactive memory T cells took part in the SARS-CoV-2 response. The study included only a couple of mild cases, and larger cohorts that include severe cases with pre-infection samples were judged to be necessary. SARS-CoV-2 specificity of the second-wave clones peaking on day 37 was not confirmed.

This clonotype was recorded a few times. Its antigen is currently not known. The record has no base qualities; no much larger clone is one base away. This sequence originates from an adult woman who had mild COVID-19 (a few samples of this study predate the infection). The sample titles of this study are shuffled in the database, so cell type and time point are left out; the donor was told from shared clones. The sequencing sample was made of PBMCs or a T cell subset sorted from them (not recorded which).

This receptor has the CDR3 CASSTLAGVYEQYF. The sequenced DNA is TGTGCCAGCAGCACACTAGCGGGGGTCTACGAGCAGTACTTC. In this chain, TRBV12-3 or TRBV12-4 is recombined with TRBJ2-7; TRBD2 matches 11 bases in the middle. Reading from cysteine to phenylalanine, the CDR3 counts 14 amino acids. The kept DNA is CDR3 alone, 42 bases in frame from the first base. From V the trimming removes 6 bases and from J it removes 3 bases, while the gene matches leave 4 bases of the junction unaccounted for.